A single sample gave rise to the 27 T cell receptor beta chains below, sequenced in a study of vaccination and CD4 T cells after COVID-19. The antigens for these receptors are not known. As to treatment: approximately 9-day PBMC culture with coronavirus spike peptide pools or control peptides (ViraFEST assay). CD4+ T lymphocytes from the unexposed donor were collected before the COVID-19 pandemic (2011-2018). Sequencing of the DNA from cultured CD4+ T cells was carried out with the Oncomine TCR Beta short-read assay. Using its own MiXCR run on the PCR reads, TCRdb lists one record per CDR3 protein. The sample consists of 3,000 or so distinct CDR3 sequences, 25% to 30% of them appearing once. Material for sequencing was CD4+ T cells from blood, cultured in vitro. The receptor set was obtained from a human donor in good health.

The chain carries TRBV6-1 and TRBJ2-6; D might be TRBD2 (6 bases). The V gene's germline CDR1 is MNHNS and CDR2 SASEGT. V was trimmed by 4 bases and J by 2 bases, leaving 9 bases between them. The CDR3 contains 15 residues. The CDR3 nucleotides are TGTGCCAGCAGTGGAGGAGGGGCTGGGGCCAACGTCCTGACTTTC. It specifies CASSGGGAGANVLTF.

This sequence joins TRBV19 and TRBJ2-5; D ambiguous. Germline CDR1 reads LNHDA; CDR2 reads SQIVND (reference sequence). The V gene lost 3 bases and the J gene lost 1 base, with 6 bases spanning the gap. CDR3 length: 13 amino acids. The CDR3 spells CASSIQTQETQYF. The DNA for the CDR3 is TGTGCCAGTAGTATCCAGACCCAAGAGACCCAGTACTTC.

This clonotype was detected only a few times. The chain combines TRBV2 with TRBJ1-2; 7 bases match TRBD1. J was trimmed by 2 bases and V by 6 bases; bases with no gene match: 6. CDR3 length equals 14 residues. CDR1 and CDR2 (germline): SNHLY, FYNNEI. The CDR3 loop is CASRPPGQNYGYTF. DNA for the CDR3: TGTGCCAGCAGGCCTCCGGGACAGAACTATGGCTACACCTTC.

Only a few counts were recorded for this clonotype. The CDR3 here is CASRKIGDSNQPQHF. The CDR3 DNA is TGTGCCAGTCGTAAGATTGGAGATAGCAATCAGCCCCAGCATTTT. The chain combines TRBV19 with TRBJ1-5; D is undetermined. There are 15 residues in the CDR3. Trimming took 8 bases from V and 0 from J, leaving 14 bases between them. From germline, CDR1 is LNHDA and CDR2 SQIVND (reference sequence).

This clonotype appeared a few times. The J gene is TRBJ1-1, the V gene TRBV11-2; D is unresolved. V lost 2 bases and J 8 bases, leaving 9 bases between the germline ends. The germline gives CDR1 SGHAT, CDR2 FQNNGV. The CDR3 consists of 12 residues. The CDR3 bases are TGTGCCAGCAGCTTAAGGGTACAGGAAGCTTTCTTT. This encodes CASSLRVQEAFF.

The table lists this clonotype with a few counts. CDR3 sequence reads: CASTREANYGYTF. The CDR3 DNA reads as TGTGCCAGCACACGAGAGGCTAACTATGGCTACACCTTC. J is TRBJ1-2 and V is TRBV28; D is unresolved. Germline CDR1 is MDHEN and CDR2 is SYDVKM. CDR3 size: 13 residues. V was trimmed by 7 bases and J by 0 bases, leaving 9 bases between them.

This clonotype was seen a single time. The gene calls are TRBV5-6 and TRBJ1-5; D is ambiguous. This CDR3 region has 12 residues. V shed 2 bases and J shed 2 bases, with 2 bases lying between them. The germline V gene has CDR1 SGHDT and CDR2 YYEEEE. CDR3 sequence reads: CASSFGNQPQHF. The CDR3 region has the DNA TGTGCCAGCAGCTTCGGCAATCAGCCCCAGCATTTT.

The chain is built from TRBV5-4 and TRBJ1-1; no reliable D call. The germline V gene encodes CDR1 SGHNT and CDR2 YYREEE (reference sequence). This CDR3 is 13 amino acids long. Trimming took off 4 bases at V and 11 bases at J, with 18 bases between the two ends. The CDR3 here is CASSRIGESAAFF. In DNA form, the CDR3 reads TGTGCCAGCAGCCGGATCGGGGAGTCAGCTGCTTTCTTT.

This clonotype ranks as medium-sized. The chain uses TRBV21-1 and TRBJ1-1; no check of the table's D call, TRBD1, against the DNA was made. TRBV21-1 is annotated as a pseudogene. CDR3 size: 15 residues. CDR3 region: CASSKPPGQGWKAFF. The CDR3 nucleotides are TGTGCCAGCAGCAAGCCGCCCGGACAGGGATGGAAAGCTTTCTTT.

By sample share, this clonotype is large. The chain is built from TRBV20-1 and TRBJ1-1; 11 positions agree with TRBD1. CDR1 is DFQATT and CDR2 is SNEGSKA in the germline V gene (reference sequence). The V segment lost 2 bases and the J segment 2 bases; nucleotides outside the gene matches: 7. The length of the CDR3 is 16 residues. DNA for the CDR3: TGCAGTGCTAGATTGGCGGGACAGGGGGGAAACACTGAAGCTTTCTTT. Encoded protein: CSARLAGQGGNTEAFF.

By its share, this clonotype is large. The chain joins TRBV27 to TRBJ1-2; tentative D call: TRBD1 (5 bases). Deletions cut 3 bases from V and 4 bases from J, with 15 bases between. There are 15 residues in the CDR3. Germline CDR1 and CDR2: MNHEY and SMNVEV (reference sequence). The CDR3 loop reads CASSLGPAYSYGYTF. CDR3 nucleotides: TGTGCCAGCAGTTTGGGACCGGCCTACAGCTATGGCTACACCTTC.

The CDR3 bases are TGTGCCAGCAGCCAAGACAGGAATCAGCCCCAGCATTTT. This translates into CASSQDRNQPQHF. This sequence joins TRBV12-3 or TRBV12-4 and TRBJ1-5; D is perhaps TRBD1 (6 bases). The CDR3 totals 13 residues. V shed 6 bases and J shed 4 bases, with 10 bases lying between them.

The chain carries TRBV5-1 and TRBJ2-5, with 7 bases identical to TRBD1. Trimming took 4 bases from V and 4 from J; bases not matched to a gene: 7. CDR3 length equals 14 residues. Germline assignment: CDR1 SGHRS and CDR2 YFSETQ. The CDR3 coding sequence is TGCGCCAGCAGCCCCCAGACAGGGACAGAGACCCAGTACTTC. Its protein product is CASSPQTGTETQYF.

This clonotype was detected only a few times. The gene calls are TRBV6-5 and TRBJ1-5, with TRBD1 as a possible D gene (6 bases). V lost 2 bases, J lost 1 base, and 15 bases lay in between. Germline CDR1 and CDR2: MNHEY and SVGAGI. The CDR3 consists of 17 residues. This CDR3 reads CASSYVQGRGSNQPQHF. CDR3 DNA sequence: TGTGCCAGCAGTTACGTTCAGGGGCGAGGAAGCAATCAGCCCCAGCATTTT.

The gene calls are TRBV5-1 and TRBJ2-5; possible D gene TRBD2, 5 bases. Germline V lookup: CDR1 SGHRS, CDR2 YFSETQ. V shed 0 bases and J shed 5 bases, with 11 bases lying between them. The CDR3 has 14 residues. CDR3: CASSLAATGETQYF. CDR3 coding DNA: TGCGCCAGCAGCTTGGCCGCAACGGGGGAGACCCAGTACTTC.

This clonotype was seen a few times. The V and J genes are TRBV12-5 and TRBJ1-2; the match to TRBD1 covers 7 bases. This CDR3 region has 15 residues. Germline CDR1 reads LGHNT; CDR2 reads FRNRAP. V was clipped by 6 bases and J by 4 bases; unmatched bases: 11. CDR3 coding DNA: TGTGCTAGTGGCTCTTACATGACAGGGATCTATGGCTACACCTTC. Its protein product is CASGSYMTGIYGYTF.

Only a few counts were recorded for this clonotype. V usage is TRBV28 and J usage is TRBJ2-1, with D unclear. Trimming shortened V by 6 bases and J by 8 bases, and 17 bases separated the two germline ends. Germline V gives CDR1 MDHEN, CDR2 SYDVKM. This CDR3 region has 14 residues. The CDR3 sequence: CASRMYSPPDEQFF. DNA for the CDR3: TGTGCCAGCAGAATGTATTCCCCCCCAGATGAGCAGTTCTTC.

The chain recombines TRBV5-1 with TRBJ1-1; 7 bases are shared with TRBD1. The V gene's germline CDR1 is SGHRS and CDR2 YFSETQ. The CDR3 is 14 amino acids. Germline trimming cut 4 bases from V and 0 bases from J; bases unmatched to any gene: 3. The DNA for the CDR3 is TGCGCCAGCAGCCGGGACAGCATGAACACTGAAGCTTTCTTT. Residues: CASSRDSMNTEAFF.

This CDR3 reads CASTYWGQETQYF. DNA of the CDR3: TGCGCCAGCACATACTGGGGTCAAGAGACCCAGTACTTC. The V call is TRBV5-1, the J call TRBJ2-5; D is undetermined. The CDR3 spans 13 residues. V dropped 6 bases and J dropped 2 bases, with 11 bases sitting between them. Germline CDR1 reads SGHRS; CDR2 reads YFSETQ.

The chain has TRBV5-1 and TRBJ2-5; 11 bases agree with TRBD2. From germline, CDR1 is SGHRS and CDR2 YFSETQ. There are 16 residues in the CDR3. After removal of 3 bases from V and 1 base from J, the junction contained 5 bases not matched to a gene. In nucleotides, the CDR3 is TGCGCCAGCAGCTCAGGGACTAGCGGAAGCCAAGAGACCCAGTACTTC. As protein: CASSSGTSGSQETQYF. Using reference TRBV5-1 and TRBJ2-5 for the parts outside the CDR3, the full variable domain is KAGVTQTPRYLIKTRGQQVTLSCSPISGHRSVSWYQQTPGQGLQFLFEYFSETQRNKGNFPGRFSGRQFSNSRSEMNVSTLELGDSALYLCASSSGTSGSQETQYFGPGTRLLVL.

The chain couples TRBV9 to TRBJ2-3; D unclear. V was pared by 0 bases and J by 6 bases, with 5 bases between. CDR1 is SGDLS and CDR2 is YYNGEE in the germline V gene. The CDR3 length is 12 residues. The CDR3 protein is CASSVGVDTQYF. The CDR3 DNA follows: TGTGCCAGCAGCGTAGGGGTCGATACGCAGTATTTT.

Only a few counts were recorded for this clonotype. The genes are TRBV6-1 and TRBJ2-7, with 7 bases aligning to TRBD2. Germline V gene data show CDR1 as MNHNS and CDR2 as SASEGT. With 1 base clipped from V and 6 bases from J, the junction kept 3 bases outside the gene matches. The CDR3 length is 13 residues. The CDR3 nucleotides read TGTGCCAGCAGTGAAGGTTGGGGGGGCGAGCAGTACTTC. The encoded protein is CASSEGWGGEQYF.

The chain has TRBV19 and TRBJ1-6; D unclear. This CDR3 is 15 amino acids long. Per germline, CDR1 LNHDA and CDR2 SQIVND (reference sequence). V lost 0 bases to trimming and J lost 5 bases, with 8 bases between them. The CDR3 reads CASSIDWVHNSPLHF. CDR3 DNA sequence: TGTGCCAGTAGTATAGACTGGGTCCATAATTCACCCCTCCACTTT.

The gene calls are TRBV30 and TRBJ2-3, with D hard to call. The CDR3 loop spans 13 amino acids. Looked up from germline, CDR1 is GTSNPN and CDR2 is SVGIG (reference sequence). V shed 0 bases and J shed 4 bases, with 8 bases lying between them. DNA of the CDR3: TGTGCCTGGAGTGTACCCTCGGCAGATACGCAGTATTTT. Translated, it gives CAWSVPSADTQYF.

This clonotype is labeled medium-sized. This chain uses TRBV6-5 with TRBJ1-1; D remains unclear. Germline CDR1 MNHEY, CDR2 SVGAGI. V lost 0 bases and J 4 bases, leaving 6 bases between the germline ends. The CDR3 covers 13 residues. The CDR3 reads CASSYSLSTEAFF. DNA of the CDR3: TGTGCCAGCAGTTACTCGTTGTCCACTGAAGCTTTCTTT.

This clonotype appeared a few times. V usage is TRBV7-2 and J usage is TRBJ2-2; 9 bases fit TRBD2. Trimming cost V 6 bases and J 0 bases; bases outside gene matches: 2. This CDR3 region has 15 residues. Germline V lookup: CDR1 SGHTA, CDR2 FQGNSA. The CDR3 spells CASRAGGSNTGELFF. DNA of the CDR3: TGTGCCAGCAGGGCGGGGGGGTCGAACACCGGGGAGCTGTTTTTT. Complete variable domain (other parts from reference TRBV7-2 and TRBJ2-2): GAGVSQSPSNKVTEKGKDVELRCDPISGHTALYWYRQSLGQGLEFLIYFQGNSAPDKSGLPSDRFSAERTGGSVSTLTIQRTQQEDSAVYLCASRAGGSNTGELFFGEGSRLTVL.

This clonotype was observed a few times. CDR3 coding DNA: TGTGCCAGCAGTCACCTAGCGGGGGGGCCCGACAATGAGCAGTTCTTC. Protein: CASSHLAGGPDNEQFF. The genes are TRBV27 and TRBJ2-1, with 12 bases aligning to TRBD2. This CDR3 has 16 amino acids. With 5 bases clipped from V and 5 bases from J, the junction kept 7 bases outside the gene matches. Per germline, CDR1 MNHEY and CDR2 SMNVEV (reference sequence).